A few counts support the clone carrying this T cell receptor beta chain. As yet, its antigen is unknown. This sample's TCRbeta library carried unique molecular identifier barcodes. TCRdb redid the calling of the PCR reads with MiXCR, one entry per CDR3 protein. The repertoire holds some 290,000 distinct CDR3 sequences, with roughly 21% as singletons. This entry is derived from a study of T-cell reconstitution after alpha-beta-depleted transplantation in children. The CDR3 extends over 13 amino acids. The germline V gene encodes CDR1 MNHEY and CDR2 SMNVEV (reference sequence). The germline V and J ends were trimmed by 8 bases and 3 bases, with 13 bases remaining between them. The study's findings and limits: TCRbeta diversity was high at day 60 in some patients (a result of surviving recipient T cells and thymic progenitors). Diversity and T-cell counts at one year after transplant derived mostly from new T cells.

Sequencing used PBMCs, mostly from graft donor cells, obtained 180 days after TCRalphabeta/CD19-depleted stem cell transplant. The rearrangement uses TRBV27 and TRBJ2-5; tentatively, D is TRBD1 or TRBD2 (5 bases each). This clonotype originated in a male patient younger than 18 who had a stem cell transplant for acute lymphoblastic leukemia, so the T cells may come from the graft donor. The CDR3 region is CASRGLGEETQYF. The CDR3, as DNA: TGTGCCAGCCGAGGGCTAGGGGAAGAGACCCAGTACTTC.